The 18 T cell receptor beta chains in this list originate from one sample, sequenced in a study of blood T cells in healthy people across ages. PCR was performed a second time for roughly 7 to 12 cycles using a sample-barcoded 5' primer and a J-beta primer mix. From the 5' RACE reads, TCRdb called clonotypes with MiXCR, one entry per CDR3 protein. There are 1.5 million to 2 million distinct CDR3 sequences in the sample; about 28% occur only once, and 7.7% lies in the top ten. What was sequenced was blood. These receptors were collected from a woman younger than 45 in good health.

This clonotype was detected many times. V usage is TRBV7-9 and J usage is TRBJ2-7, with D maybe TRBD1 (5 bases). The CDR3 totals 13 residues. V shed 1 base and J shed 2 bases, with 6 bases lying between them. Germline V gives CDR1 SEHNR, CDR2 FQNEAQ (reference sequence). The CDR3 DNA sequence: TGTGCCAGCAGCTTAGTCAGGGCCTACGAGCAGTACTTC. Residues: CASSLVRAYEQYF.

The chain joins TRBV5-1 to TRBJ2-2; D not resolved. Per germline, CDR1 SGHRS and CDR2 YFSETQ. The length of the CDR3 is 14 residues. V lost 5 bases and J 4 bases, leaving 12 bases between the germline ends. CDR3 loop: CASREDGFTGELFF. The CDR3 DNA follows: TGCGCCAGCAGAGAGGATGGATTCACCGGGGAGCTGTTTTTT.

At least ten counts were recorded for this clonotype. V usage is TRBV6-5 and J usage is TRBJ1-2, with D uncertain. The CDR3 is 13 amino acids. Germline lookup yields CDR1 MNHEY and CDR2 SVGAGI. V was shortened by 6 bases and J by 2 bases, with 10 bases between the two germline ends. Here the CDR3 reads CASSRTLNYGYTF. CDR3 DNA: TGTGCCAGCAGCCGGACCCTCAACTATGGCTACACCTTC.

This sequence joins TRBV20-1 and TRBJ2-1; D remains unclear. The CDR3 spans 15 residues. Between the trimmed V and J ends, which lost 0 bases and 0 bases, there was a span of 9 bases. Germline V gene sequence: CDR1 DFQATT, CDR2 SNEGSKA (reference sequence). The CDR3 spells CSARDLKSSYNEQFF. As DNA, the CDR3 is TGCAGTGCTAGAGACCTAAAGAGCTCCTACAATGAGCAGTTCTTC.

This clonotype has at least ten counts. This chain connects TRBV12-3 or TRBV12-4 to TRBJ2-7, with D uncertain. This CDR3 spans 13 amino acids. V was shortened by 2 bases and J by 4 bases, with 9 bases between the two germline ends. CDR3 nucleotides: TGTGCCAGCAGTTTAAGGCGCGGTTACGAGCAGTACTTC. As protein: CASSLRRGYEQYF.

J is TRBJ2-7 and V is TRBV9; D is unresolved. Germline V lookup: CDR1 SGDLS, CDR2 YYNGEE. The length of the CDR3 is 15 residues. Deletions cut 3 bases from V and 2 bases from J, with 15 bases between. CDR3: CASSETSLPTYEQYF. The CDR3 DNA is TGTGCCAGCAGCGAGACCAGCCTACCCACCTACGAGCAGTACTTC. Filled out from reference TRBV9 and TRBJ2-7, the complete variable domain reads DSGVTQTPKHLITATGQRVTLRCSPRSGDLSVYWYQQSLDQGLQFLIQYYNGEERAKGNILERFSAQQFPDLHSELNLSSLELGDSALYFCASSETSLPTYEQYFGPGTRLTVT.

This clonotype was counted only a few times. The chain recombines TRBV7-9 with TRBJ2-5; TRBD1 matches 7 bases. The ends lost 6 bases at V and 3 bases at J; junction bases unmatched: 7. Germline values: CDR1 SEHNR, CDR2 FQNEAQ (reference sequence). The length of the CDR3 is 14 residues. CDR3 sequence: CASRRQGEKETQYF. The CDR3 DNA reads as TGTGCCAGCAGAAGACAGGGCGAAAAAGAGACCCAGTACTTC.

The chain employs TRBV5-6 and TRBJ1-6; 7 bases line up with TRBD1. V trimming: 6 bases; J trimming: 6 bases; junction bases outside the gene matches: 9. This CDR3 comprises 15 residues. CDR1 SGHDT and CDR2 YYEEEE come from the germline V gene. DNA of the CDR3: TGTGCCAGCACAGACCAAACAGGGGTTAATTCACCCCTCCACTTT. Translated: CASTDQTGVNSPLHF.

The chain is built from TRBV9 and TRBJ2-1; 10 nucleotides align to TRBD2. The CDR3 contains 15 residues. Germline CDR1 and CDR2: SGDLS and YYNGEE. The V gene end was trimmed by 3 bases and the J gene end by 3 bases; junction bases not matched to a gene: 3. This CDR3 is CASSATSGNYNEQFF. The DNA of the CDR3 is TGTGCCAGCAGCGCCACTAGCGGGAACTACAATGAGCAGTTCTTC.

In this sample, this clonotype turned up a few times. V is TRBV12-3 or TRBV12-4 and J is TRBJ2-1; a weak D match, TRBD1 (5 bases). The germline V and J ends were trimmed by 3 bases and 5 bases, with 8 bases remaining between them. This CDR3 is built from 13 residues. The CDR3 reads CASSFSRDNEQFF. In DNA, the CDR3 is TGTGCCAGCAGTTTCAGCAGGGACAATGAGCAGTTCTTC.

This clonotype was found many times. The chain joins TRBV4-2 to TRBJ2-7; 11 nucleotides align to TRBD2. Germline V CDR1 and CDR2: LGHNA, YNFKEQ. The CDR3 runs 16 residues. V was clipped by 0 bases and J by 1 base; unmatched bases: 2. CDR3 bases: TGTGCCAGCAGCCAAGAGACTAGCGGGGTTTCCTACGAGCAGTACTTC. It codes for CASSQETSGVSYEQYF.

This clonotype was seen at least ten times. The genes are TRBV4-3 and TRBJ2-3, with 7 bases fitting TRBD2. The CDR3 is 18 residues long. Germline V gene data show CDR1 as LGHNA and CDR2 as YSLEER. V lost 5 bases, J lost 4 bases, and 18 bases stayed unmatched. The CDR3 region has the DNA TGCGCCAGCAGCTACCCTCCCTTCCCTAGCGGTACGTCAGATACGCAGTATTTT. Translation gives CASSYPPFPSGTSDTQYF.

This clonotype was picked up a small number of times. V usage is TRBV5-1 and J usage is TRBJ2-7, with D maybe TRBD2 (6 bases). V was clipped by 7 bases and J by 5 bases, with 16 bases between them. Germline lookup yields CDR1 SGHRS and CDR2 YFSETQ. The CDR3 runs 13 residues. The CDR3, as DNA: TGCGCCAGCCGAAGGGACTGGGAGAACGAGCAGTACTTC. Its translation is CASRRDWENEQYF.

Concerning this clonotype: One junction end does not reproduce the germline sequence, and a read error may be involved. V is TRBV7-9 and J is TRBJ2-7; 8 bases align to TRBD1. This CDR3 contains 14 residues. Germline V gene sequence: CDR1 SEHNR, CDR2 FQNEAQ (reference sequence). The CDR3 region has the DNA TGTGTCAGCATCCCCGGGACAGGACCCTACGAGCAGTACTTC. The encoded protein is CVSIPGTGPYEQYF.

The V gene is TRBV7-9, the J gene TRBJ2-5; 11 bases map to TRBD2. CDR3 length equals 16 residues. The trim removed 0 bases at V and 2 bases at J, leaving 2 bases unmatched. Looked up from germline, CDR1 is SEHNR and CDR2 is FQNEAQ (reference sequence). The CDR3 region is CASSLARTSGQETQYF. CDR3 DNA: TGTGCCAGCAGCTTAGCGCGGACTAGCGGGCAAGAGACCCAGTACTTC.

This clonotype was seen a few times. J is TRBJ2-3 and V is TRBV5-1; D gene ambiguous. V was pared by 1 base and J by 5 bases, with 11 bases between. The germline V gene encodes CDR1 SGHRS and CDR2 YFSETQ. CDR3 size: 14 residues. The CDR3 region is CASSLRLDLDTQYF. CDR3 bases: TGCGCCAGCAGCTTGCGACTGGATTTAGATACGCAGTATTTT.

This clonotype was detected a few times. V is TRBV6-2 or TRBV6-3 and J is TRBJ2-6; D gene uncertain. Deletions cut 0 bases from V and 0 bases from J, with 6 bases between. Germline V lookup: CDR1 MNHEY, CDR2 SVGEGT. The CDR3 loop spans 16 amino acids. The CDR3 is CASSYSEFSGANVLTF. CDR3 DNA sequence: TGTGCCAGCAGTTACTCGGAGTTCTCTGGGGCCAACGTCCTGACTTTC.

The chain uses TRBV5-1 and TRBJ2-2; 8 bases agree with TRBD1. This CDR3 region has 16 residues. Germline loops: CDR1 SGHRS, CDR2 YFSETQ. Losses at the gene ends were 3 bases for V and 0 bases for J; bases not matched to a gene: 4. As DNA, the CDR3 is TGCGCCAGCAGCTGGGGGACAGGATCGAACACCGGGGAGCTGTTTTTT. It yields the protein CASSWGTGSNTGELFF. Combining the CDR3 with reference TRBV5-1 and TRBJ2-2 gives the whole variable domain KAGVTQTPRYLIKTRGQQVTLSCSPISGHRSVSWYQQTPGQGLQFLFEYFSETQRNKGNFPGRFSGRQFSNSRSEMNVSTLELGDSALYLCASSWGTGSNTGELFFGEGSRLTVL.